These 7 T cell receptor beta chains were sequenced from one sample in a study of CD8 T cells in Susac syndrome. Reverse transcription of about 0.5 to 1 ug RNA was carried out with random hexamers. MiXCR was run by TCRdb on the immunoSEQ multiplex PCR reads, yielding one entry per CDR3 protein. The sample lists more than 130,000 distinct CDR3 sequences, approximately 93% seen once, with approximately 0.25% in the top ten. Sample: CD8+ T cells from PBMCs. Receptor source: a human donor in good health.

This clonotype was counted a single time. This chain joins TRBV20-1 and TRBJ2-7; 8 nucleotides align to TRBD1. The J segment lost 0 bases and the V segment lost 1 base, leaving 14 bases of the junction unmatched. The CDR3 runs to 18 residues. The germline V gene encodes CDR1 DFQATT and CDR2 SNEGSKA (reference sequence). CDR3 residues: CSARVPPIPGQDSYEQYF. CDR3 sequence (DNA): TGCAGTGCTAGAGTCCCCCCCATCCCGGGACAGGACTCCTACGAGCAGTACTTC.

This sequence joins TRBV4-3 and TRBJ2-7, with 8 bases that match TRBD2. CDR1 and CDR2 from the germline V gene are LGHNA and YSLEER. V lost 1 base and J lost 0; bases outside the gene matches: 11. The CDR3 is 18 residues long. The CDR3 spells CASSQVMLAGEYSYEQYF. CDR3 bases: TGCGCCAGCAGCCAAGTTATGCTAGCGGGTGAATACTCCTACGAGCAGTACTTC.

The rearrangement links TRBV12-3 or TRBV12-4 to TRBJ1-2; tentatively, D is TRBD1 (5 bases). There are 16 residues in the CDR3. V lost 3 bases to trimming and J lost 4 bases, with 18 bases between them. Here the CDR3 DNA reads TGTGCCAGCAGTTTCGAAGGGACCGCGTCCTCCTATGGCTACACCTTC. This encodes CASSFEGTASSYGYTF.

The chain combines TRBV20-1 with TRBJ2-2; perhaps TRBD2 as D (5 bases). The CDR3 loop spans 12 amino acids. Per the germline V gene, CDR1 is DFQATT and CDR2 is SNEGSKA (reference sequence). Between the trimmed V and J ends, which lost 5 bases and 13 bases, there was a span of 17 bases. CDR3 loop: CSAWGLRDGLFF. CDR3 bases: TGCAGTGCTTGGGGTTTGAGGGATGGGCTGTTTTTT.

In its sample, this clonotype was seen a few times. The chain has TRBV18 and TRBJ2-7, with D maybe TRBD2 (6 bases). Between the trimmed V and J ends, which lost 6 bases and 3 bases, there was a span of 12 bases. Germline-derived CDR1 and CDR2 are KGHSH and LQKENI. CDR3 length: 13 residues. Here the CDR3 DNA reads TGTGCCAGCTCGCCCGGGACTGTCTACGAGCAGTACTTC. Its protein is CASSPGTVYEQYF.

V gene TRBV21-1 combines with J gene TRBJ1-2; TRBD1 is the table's D call and was not checked against the DNA. TRBV21-1 is marked as a pseudogene. The length of the CDR3 is 16 residues. The CDR3 loop is CASSRTLDRGRYGYTF. DNA of the CDR3: TGTGCCAGCAGCCGCACTCTGGACAGGGGACGCTATGGCTACACCTTC.

The CDR3 spells CASSYSDRYEQYF. CDR3 nucleotide sequence: TGTGCCAGCAGTTATTCCGACAGGTACGAGCAGTACTTC. This chain connects TRBV6-2 or TRBV6-3 to TRBJ2-7; possibly TRBD1 for D (6 bases). CDR1 and CDR2 (germline): MNHEY, SVGEGT. The length of the CDR3 is 13 residues. V shed 3 bases and J shed 4 bases, with 10 bases lying between them.